The rows below give T cell receptor beta chains drawn from one sample of a study of blood T cell repertoires in COVID-19. Only in-frame clones appear in the TCRdb table, and some are missing; sequencing was by immunoSEQ multiplex PCR. The repertoire consists of more than 300,000 clones, with roughly 88% occurring once and the leading ten covering 1.5% to 2%. Sequences were obtained from peripheral blood. The receptors derive from a woman aged 25 to 39 with COVID-19, enrolled during active disease. The CDR3 runs from the conserved cysteine through the conserved F or W. The order of the fields is CDR3 DNA, CDR3 protein, clone size, V gene, D gene, J gene. D genes are given only for firm matches. Expanded clones get a size class; other rows say once, few or many, or leave the size out.

cdr3_nt: TGTGCCAGCAGCTCCCGACAGGGCGTCGAGCAGTACTTC
cdr3_aa: CASSSRQGVEQYF
clone_size: few
v_call: TRBV7-6
d_call: TRBD1
j_call: TRBJ2-7

cdr3_nt: TGTGCCAGCAGCGTGGGGACTAGCGGGGGCGCAGATACGCAGTATTTT
cdr3_aa: CASSVGTSGGADTQYF
clone_size: .
v_call: TRBV7-3
d_call: TRBD2
j_call: TRBJ2-3

cdr3_nt: TGTGCCAGCAGCTTAGGGGACTACTCCTACAATGAGCAGTTCTTC
cdr3_aa: CASSLGDYSYNEQFF
clone_size: .
v_call: TRBV11-3
d_call: TRBD2
j_call: TRBJ2-1

cdr3_nt: TGTGCCAGCAGCTTTGGCCCCAACACTGAAGCTTTCTTT
cdr3_aa: CASSFGPNTEAFF
clone_size: .
v_call: TRBV11-2
d_call: .
j_call: TRBJ1-1

cdr3_nt: TGTGCCAGTAGTTTGGGACATTACAATCAGCCCCAGCATTTT
cdr3_aa: CASSLGHYNQPQHF
clone_size: .
v_call: TRBV19
d_call: .
j_call: TRBJ1-5

cdr3_nt: TGTGCCAGCAGCCCTAGCGGGGGGGCCCCAGATACGCAGTATTTT
cdr3_aa: CASSPSGGAPDTQYF
clone_size: .
v_call: TRBV3-1/TRBV3-2
d_call: TRBD2
j_call: TRBJ2-3

cdr3_nt: TGTGCCAGCAGCCAAACGGGACTTAACACTGAAGCTTTCTTT
cdr3_aa: CASSQTGLNTEAFF
clone_size: .
v_call: TRBV3-1/TRBV3-2
d_call: .
j_call: TRBJ1-1

cdr3_nt: TGTGCCAGCAGTTTAGGGACAGGGGATGGCTACACCTTC
cdr3_aa: CASSLGTGDGYTF
clone_size: .
v_call: TRBV27
d_call: TRBD1
j_call: TRBJ1-2

cdr3_nt: TGTGCCAGCAGCAACGGACAGCCCAATGAGCAGTTCTTC
cdr3_aa: CASSNGQPNEQFF
clone_size: .
v_call: TRBV21-1
d_call: .
j_call: TRBJ2-1

cdr3_nt: TGTGCCAGCAGCTTCGTAGCGGGGGGGCTGGAGACCCAGTACTTC
cdr3_aa: CASSFVAGGLETQYF
clone_size: .
v_call: TRBV11-3
d_call: TRBD2
j_call: TRBJ2-5

cdr3_nt: TGTGCCAGCAGCCAACAACCAGAGCGGGGGCCGCAGTATTTT
cdr3_aa: CASSQQPERGPQYF
clone_size: .
v_call: TRBV3-1/TRBV3-2
d_call: TRBD2
j_call: TRBJ2-3

cdr3_nt: TGTGCCAGCAGCTTAAGGACAGGGAACTATGGCTACACCTTC
cdr3_aa: CASSLRTGNYGYTF
clone_size: .
v_call: TRBV5-4
d_call: TRBD1
j_call: TRBJ1-2

cdr3_nt: TGCGCCAGCAGCTTGGGGACAGGGAGAAGAGAGACCCAGTACTTC
cdr3_aa: CASSLGTGRRETQYF
clone_size: .
v_call: TRBV5-1
d_call: TRBD1
j_call: TRBJ2-5

cdr3_nt: TGTGCCAGTAGTAGGCAGGCTGGTAACGGCTACACCTTC
cdr3_aa: CASSRQAGNGYTF
clone_size: .
v_call: TRBV19
d_call: .
j_call: TRBJ1-2

cdr3_nt: TGTGCCACCACCAAGGCAGGGATTAACACTGAAGCTTTCTTT
cdr3_aa: CATTKAGINTEAFF
clone_size: .
v_call: TRBV28
d_call: .
j_call: TRBJ1-1

cdr3_nt: TGCGCCAGCAGCCAGACTGGATCACCCCTCCACTTT
cdr3_aa: CASSQTGSPLHF
clone_size: .
v_call: TRBV4-1
d_call: .
j_call: TRBJ1-6

cdr3_nt: TGTGCCAGCAGAACAGGGAAAGGGGAGCTGTTTTTT
cdr3_aa: CASRTGKGELFF
clone_size: .
v_call: TRBV6-5
d_call: .
j_call: TRBJ2-2

cdr3_nt: TGTGCCAGCAGCCCCCATCCGTCTAGTGAGCCCCAGCATTTT
cdr3_aa: CASSPHPSSEPQHF
clone_size: .
v_call: TRBV3-1/TRBV3-2
d_call: .
j_call: TRBJ1-5

cdr3_nt: TGTGCCAGCAGCCAGGAGACCCTTAGCAATCAGCCCCAGCATTTT
cdr3_aa: CASSQETLSNQPQHF
clone_size: .
v_call: TRBV4-2
d_call: .
j_call: TRBJ1-5

cdr3_nt: TGTGCCAGCAGCCAAGATAGGGGAAGGCAGCCCCAGCATTTT
cdr3_aa: CASSQDRGRQPQHF
clone_size: .
v_call: TRBV4-2
d_call: .
j_call: TRBJ1-5

cdr3_nt: TGTGCCAGCTCACCAGGGACAGGGTTTCGCGGGGAGCTGTTTTTT
cdr3_aa: CASSPGTGFRGELFF
clone_size: few
v_call: TRBV18
d_call: TRBD1
j_call: TRBJ2-2

cdr3_nt: TGTGCCACCAGCAGATACGGCGCCGGGACAAAGAATGAAAAACTGTTTTTT
cdr3_aa: CATSRYGAGTKNEKLFF
clone_size: .
v_call: TRBV15
d_call: .
j_call: TRBJ1-4

cdr3_nt: TGTGCCAGCAGCGTGCGGGGGGGTGAAGAGCAGTACTTC
cdr3_aa: CASSVRGGEEQYF
clone_size: .
v_call: TRBV9
d_call: TRBD2
j_call: TRBJ2-7

cdr3_nt: TGTGCCAGCAGCTTAGGCTCGACAGGGGGAGGCTACACCTTC
cdr3_aa: CASSLGSTGGGYTF
clone_size: .
v_call: TRBV7-9
d_call: TRBD1
j_call: TRBJ1-2

cdr3_nt: TGTGCCACCAGCAGGGGCACCACAGATACGCAGTATTTT
cdr3_aa: CATSRGTTDTQYF
clone_size: .
v_call: TRBV10-3
d_call: .
j_call: TRBJ2-3

cdr3_nt: TGTGCCAGCAGCTTGGGAGGGTCAAGGCGAACTGAAGCTTTCTTT
cdr3_aa: CASSLGGSRRTEAFF
clone_size: .
v_call: TRBV5-4
d_call: .
j_call: TRBJ1-1

cdr3_nt: TGTGCCAGCAGCGTAGGGACAGGGGGCCAAGAGACCCAGTACTTC
cdr3_aa: CASSVGTGGQETQYF
clone_size: .
v_call: TRBV9
d_call: TRBD1
j_call: TRBJ2-5

cdr3_nt: TGTGCCAGTAGTCTAGCGGGGGTCGATGCCGGGGAGCTGTTTTTT
cdr3_aa: CASSLAGVDAGELFF
clone_size: .
v_call: TRBV19
d_call: TRBD2
j_call: TRBJ2-2

cdr3_nt: TGTGCCAGCAGTCGTGGGACAGGGGGCTCTGAAGCTTTCTTT
cdr3_aa: CASSRGTGGSEAFF
clone_size: .
v_call: TRBV6-5
d_call: TRBD1
j_call: TRBJ1-1

cdr3_nt: TGTGCCAGTAGTATGACAGGGGGCCGCAATGAGCAGTTCTTC
cdr3_aa: CASSMTGGRNEQFF
clone_size: .
v_call: TRBV19
d_call: TRBD1
j_call: TRBJ2-1

cdr3_nt: TGTGCCAGCAGTGTGCCCGGGGGGGGCGACAATGAGCAGTTCTTC
cdr3_aa: CASSVPGGGDNEQFF
clone_size: .
v_call: TRBV6-2/TRBV6-3
d_call: TRBD2
j_call: TRBJ2-1

cdr3_nt: TGTGCCACCAGTTGGGGCCCTTGGGGAGAGCAGTACTTC
cdr3_aa: CATSWGPWGEQYF
clone_size: .
v_call: TRBV24-1
d_call: .
j_call: TRBJ2-7

cdr3_nt: TGCGCCAGCAGCGTGACAGGTACGGATGGCTACACCTTC
cdr3_aa: CASSVTGTDGYTF
clone_size: .
v_call: TRBV4-1
d_call: .
j_call: TRBJ1-2

cdr3_nt: TGTGCCAGCGGTTCGGGGTACGGGACCGGGGAGCTGTTTTTT
cdr3_aa: CASGSGYGTGELFF
clone_size: .
v_call: TRBV6-5
d_call: .
j_call: TRBJ2-2

cdr3_nt: TGCGCCAGCGGGCGGACAGGGGTAAACTATGGCTACACCTTC
cdr3_aa: CASGRTGVNYGYTF
clone_size: .
v_call: TRBV10-2
d_call: TRBD1
j_call: TRBJ1-2

cdr3_nt: TGCGCCAGCAGCCAGGACACAGGGCTTGAAAAACTGTTTTTT
cdr3_aa: CASSQDTGLEKLFF
clone_size: .
v_call: TRBV4-3
d_call: .
j_call: TRBJ1-4

cdr3_nt: TGCGCCAGCAGCCAAGGGAGCCAGGCGGCCACCGGGGAGCTGTTTTTT
cdr3_aa: CASSQGSQAATGELFF
clone_size: .
v_call: TRBV5-1
d_call: .
j_call: TRBJ2-2

cdr3_nt: TGCGCCAGCAGCCACAATGGGGAGGACCAGGGCACAGATACGCAGTATTTT
cdr3_aa: CASSHNGEDQGTDTQYF
clone_size: .
v_call: TRBV4-3
d_call: .
j_call: TRBJ2-3

cdr3_nt: TGTGCCAGCAGTGCCGGACAGGGATCCTACGAGCAGTACTTC
cdr3_aa: CASSAGQGSYEQYF
clone_size: once
v_call: TRBV2
d_call: TRBD1
j_call: TRBJ2-7

cdr3_nt: TGTGCCAGCAGCTTAGTTTCGGTCAGGGATGCAACTAATGAAAAACTGTTTTTT
cdr3_aa: CASSLVSVRDATNEKLFF
clone_size: .
v_call: TRBV7-9
d_call: .
j_call: TRBJ1-4

cdr3_nt: TGTGCCAGCAGACAGGGACTAGCGGCCTACAATGAGCAGTTCTTC
cdr3_aa: CASRQGLAAYNEQFF
clone_size: .
v_call: TRBV6-5
d_call: TRBD2
j_call: TRBJ2-1

cdr3_nt: TGCGCCAGCAGCCAAGATGGCGGGGTCAGGGGCTACACCTTC
cdr3_aa: CASSQDGGVRGYTF
clone_size: .
v_call: TRBV4-1
d_call: .
j_call: TRBJ1-2

cdr3_nt: TGTGCCAGCCGTAAGAGAGGCAATGAGCAGTTCTTC
cdr3_aa: CASRKRGNEQFF
clone_size: .
v_call: TRBV19
d_call: .
j_call: TRBJ2-1

cdr3_nt: TGTGCCAGCACCGACAGCGCGGGGGTAATCTATACGCAGTATTTT
cdr3_aa: CASTDSAGVIYTQYF
clone_size: .
v_call: TRBV7-2
d_call: TRBD2
j_call: TRBJ2-3

cdr3_nt: TGTGCCAGCAGTGAAGCGGCAGTCAGTAATGAAAAACTGTTTTTT
cdr3_aa: CASSEAAVSNEKLFF
clone_size: .
v_call: TRBV6-1
d_call: .
j_call: TRBJ1-4

cdr3_nt: TGCGCCAGCAGTCCCGAGGGGGGGGGTAGCAATCAGCCCCAGCATTTT
cdr3_aa: CASSPEGGGSNQPQHF
clone_size: .
v_call: TRBV23-1
d_call: .
j_call: TRBJ1-5

cdr3_nt: TGCGCCAGCAGCCAGTACTTAGCGGGGACGACTAGCACAGATACGCAGTATTTT
cdr3_aa: CASSQYLAGTTSTDTQYF
clone_size: .
v_call: TRBV4-1
d_call: TRBD2
j_call: TRBJ2-3

cdr3_nt: TGTGCCAGCAGCTTTGAGACAGGGGTTTTCGGCTACACCTTC
cdr3_aa: CASSFETGVFGYTF
clone_size: .
v_call: TRBV7-2
d_call: TRBD1
j_call: TRBJ1-2

cdr3_nt: TGTGCCAGTAGTACAGGGGACTATGGCTACACCTTC
cdr3_aa: CASSTGDYGYTF
clone_size: once
v_call: TRBV19
d_call: .
j_call: TRBJ1-2

cdr3_nt: TGTGCCAGCAGTGGGAGACAGGGGGCCTACAATGAGCAGTTCTTC
cdr3_aa: CASSGRQGAYNEQFF
clone_size: .
v_call: TRBV2
d_call: TRBD1
j_call: TRBJ2-1

cdr3_nt: TGCGCCAGCAGCCTATCTTCGGGGGGCAATCAGCCCCAGCATTTT
cdr3_aa: CASSLSSGGNQPQHF
clone_size: .
v_call: TRBV5-1
d_call: .
j_call: TRBJ1-5

cdr3_nt: TGTGCCAGCAGCTTAGATACGGGGACAGTCTATGGCTACACCTTC
cdr3_aa: CASSLDTGTVYGYTF
clone_size: .
v_call: TRBV11-2
d_call: TRBD1
j_call: TRBJ1-2

cdr3_nt: TGTGCCAGCAGCTTAGGCCAGGGGATTCTGGGCGAGCAGTACTTC
cdr3_aa: CASSLGQGILGEQYF
clone_size: .
v_call: TRBV11-3
d_call: .
j_call: TRBJ2-7

cdr3_nt: TGCAGGGGGAAGGGAGGCACTGAAGCTTTCTTT
cdr3_aa: CRGKGGTEAFF
clone_size: .
v_call: TRBV20-1
d_call: .
j_call: TRBJ1-1